One TCR beta chain is described in this entry. Preparation of the TCRbeta library used unique molecular identifiers. A single record per CDR3 protein comes from TCRdb applying MiXCR to the PCR reads. The table has a few hundred thousand distinct CDR3 sequences, about a sixth seen once. The CDR3 is made up of 15 amino acids. V was trimmed by 0 bases and J by 2 bases, leaving 11 bases between them. Germline loops: CDR1 DFQATT, CDR2 SNEGSKA (reference sequence). The data originate from a study of T-cell reconstitution after alpha-beta-depleted transplantation in children. The sample here was PBMCs from the stem cell graft donor, taken from the stem cell graft. The chain joins TRBV20-1 to TRBJ2-1; TRBD2 is a possible D gene (6 bases). The sequence came from a human donor who donated a stem cell graft to a child with acute lymphoblastic leukemia. The CDR3 region is CSARDKLATYNEQFF. CDR3 coding DNA: TGCAGTGCTAGAGATAAGCTAGCGACCTACAATGAGCAGTTCTTC.